Presented here are 27 T cell receptor beta chains from one specimen sequenced in a study of CD8 T cells in Susac syndrome. Reverse transcription of about 0.45 to 1 ug RNA was performed with random hexamers. TCRdb redid the calling of the immunoSEQ multiplex PCR reads with MiXCR, one entry per CDR3 protein. Of about 200,000 distinct CDR3 sequences in the sample, approximately 95% were seen once. Sample: CD4+ T cells from PBMCs. The receptor source for this set is a human donor with multiple sclerosis.

CDR3 DNA sequence: TGTGCCACCAGCAGAGATCGAACAGGATATAATGAAAAACTGTTTTTT. Protein product: CATSRDRTGYNEKLFF. The rearrangement uses TRBV15 and TRBJ1-4; D might be TRBD1 (5 bases). Germline-derived CDR1 and CDR2 are LNHNV and YYDKDF (reference sequence). The CDR3 runs to 16 residues. Trimming cost V 0 bases and J 4 bases, with 12 bases left between them.

V is TRBV20-1 and J is TRBJ2-3; 8 bases are a match to TRBD2. CDR1 is DFQATT and CDR2 is SNEGSKA in the germline V gene (reference sequence). The CDR3 spans 11 residues. V was pared by 6 bases and J by 10 bases, with 6 bases of the junction left unmatched. The CDR3 region is CSAAQAGAQYF. Here the CDR3 DNA reads TGCAGTGCAGCACAAGCGGGGGCGCAGTATTTT.

The chain links TRBV15 to TRBJ1-5; D ambiguous. The CDR3 sequence is 13 residues long. Germline-derived CDR1 and CDR2 are LNHNV and YYDKDF (reference sequence). With 1 base removed from V and 5 bases from J, the gap between germline ends came to 6 bases. CDR3 nucleotides: TGTGCCACCAGCAGAGTCTATGATCAGCCCCAGCATTTT. Encoded protein: CATSRVYDQPQHF.

V gene TRBV11-2 combines with J gene TRBJ1-1, with a possible D match to TRBD1 (6 bases). The V end lost 2 bases, the J end lost 0 bases, and 16 bases lay between the germline ends. This CDR3 comprises 17 residues. Germline V CDR1 and CDR2: SGHAT, FQNNGV. The chain's CDR3 is CASSLRNRGTLNTEAFF. The CDR3 coding sequence is TGTGCCAGCAGCTTACGGAATCGCGGGACACTGAACACTGAAGCTTTCTTT.

The chain joins TRBV12-3 or TRBV12-4 to TRBJ1-2; D unclear. The CDR3 runs to 11 residues. The ends were cut back, 5 bases at V and 8 bases at J, with 9 bases in the middle. CDR3 coding DNA: TGTGCCAGCAGTGCAATGCTAGGCTACACCTTC. Amino acids: CASSAMLGYTF.

This clonotype was detected only once. The V call is TRBV3-1, the J call TRBJ1-2; TRBD1 matches at 9 bases. CDR3 length: 14 residues. CDR1 and CDR2 from the germline V gene are LGHDT and YNNKEL (reference sequence). V gave up 4 bases and J gave up 8 bases; unmatched junction bases: 8. The CDR3 spells CASSLTQGAGGYTF. The CDR3 DNA sequence: TGTGCCAGCAGCCTTACACAGGGGGCCGGAGGCTACACCTTC.

The gene calls are TRBV29-1 and TRBJ1-1; maybe TRBD1 (5 bases). This CDR3 is built from 11 residues. CDR1 and CDR2 (germline): SQVTM, ANQGSEA. This CDR3 reads CKGRRNTEAFF. The CDR3, as DNA: TGCAAGGGACGCCGGAACACTGAAGCTTTCTTT.

This clonotype was picked up one time. The chain links TRBV4-2 to TRBJ2-1, with 9 positions matching TRBD2. V was clipped by 1 base and J by 8 bases; unmatched bases: 9. Germline V gene sequence: CDR1 LGHNA, CDR2 YNFKEQ. The CDR3 is made up of 16 amino acids. CDR3 in amino acids: CASSQVVARGGHEQFF. The CDR3 nucleotides are TGTGCCAGCAGCCAAGTAGTAGCGCGGGGGGGTCATGAGCAGTTCTTC.

V gene TRBV20-1 combines with J gene TRBJ2-2; TRBD1 matches at 9 bases. Germline assignment: CDR1 DFQATT and CDR2 SNEGSKA (reference sequence). J gave up 7 bases and V 6 bases, and 6 bases lay outside the gene matches. The CDR3 sequence is 13 residues long. The CDR3 nucleotides are TGCAGTGCAACAGGGGGCTGGGACGGGGAGCTGTTTTTT. Protein product: CSATGGWDGELFF.

The rearrangement joins TRBV3-1 to TRBJ1-1; 9 bases line up with TRBD1. Germline assignment: CDR1 LGHDT and CDR2 YNNKEL (reference sequence). CDR3 length: 14 residues. V shed 2 bases and J 10 bases; nucleotides not matched to a gene: 8. In DNA form, the CDR3 reads TGTGCCAGCAGCCAACTACAGGGGGCAGGGCGAGCTTTCTTT. Translating gives CASSQLQGAGRAFF. Variable domain in full (rest from reference TRBV3-1 and TRBJ1-1): DTAVSQTPKYLVTQMGNDKSIKCEQNLGHDTMYWYKQDSKKFLKIMFSYNNKELIINETVPNRFSPKSPDKAHLNLHINSLELGDSAVYFCASSQLQGAGRAFFGQGTRLTVV.

The V and J genes are TRBV29-1 and TRBJ1-5; tentatively, D is TRBD1 (5 bases). Trimming took 3 bases from V and 2 from J, leaving 8 bases between them. Germline-derived CDR1 and CDR2 are SQVTM and ANQGSEA. CDR3 length equals 13 residues. CDR3 coding DNA: TGCAGCGTTGACGGACAAGGCAATCAGCCCCAGCATTTT. Amino acids: CSVDGQGNQPQHF.

J is TRBJ1-5 and V is TRBV10-2; 7 bases line up with TRBD1. Trimming removed 9 bases from V and 4 bases from J; junction bases left unmatched: 6. The CDR3 loop spans 13 amino acids. Germline loops: CDR1 WSHSY, CDR2 SAAADI. The CDR3 nucleotides are TGCGCCAGTGGACCGGGACAGAATCAGCCCCAGCATTTT. This gives the protein CASGPGQNQPQHF.

CDR3 in DNA: TGTGCCAGTATCGAACAGGGGAACTATGGCTACACCTTC. This encodes CASIEQGNYGYTF. This rearrangement joins TRBV19 to TRBJ1-2; 7 bases are a match to TRBD1. After removal of 7 bases from V and 2 bases from J, the junction contained 4 bases not matched to a gene. The CDR3 runs to 13 residues. Per germline, CDR1 LNHDA and CDR2 SQIVND (reference sequence).

The chain links TRBV3-1 to TRBJ1-1, with D hard to call. CDR1 and CDR2 (germline): LGHDT, YNNKEL (reference sequence). This CDR3 has 16 amino acids. Trimming cost V 3 bases and J 0 bases, with 14 bases left between them. In DNA form, the CDR3 reads TGTGCCAGCAGCCAGGGCTTCGGGATCATGAACACTGAAGCTTTCTTT. Translating gives CASSQGFGIMNTEAFF.

The rearrangement links TRBV6-5 to TRBJ2-7; D is perhaps TRBD1 or TRBD2 (5 bases each). V lost 6 bases, J lost 1 base, and 16 bases lay in between. Germline CDR1 reads MNHEY; CDR2 reads SVGAGI. The CDR3 has 15 amino acids. The CDR3 loop is CASSTGPRYSYEQYF. The CDR3 bases are TGTGCCAGCAGCACGGGACCGCGGTATTCCTACGAGCAGTACTTC.

This clonotype was counted a single time. The chain uses TRBV7-8 and TRBJ2-7; D may be TRBD1 (5 bases). Germline CDR1 reads SGHVS; CDR2 reads FQNEAQ. Trimming took off 5 bases at V and 3 bases at J, with 11 bases between the two ends. This CDR3 is built from 13 residues. The CDR3 region is CASSGRQFYEQYF. CDR3 coding DNA: TGTGCCAGCAGCGGACGACAGTTCTACGAGCAGTACTTC.

The chain couples TRBV27 to TRBJ2-7; D gene unclear. Germline CDR1 is MNHEY and CDR2 is SMNVEV (reference sequence). V was clipped by 4 bases and J by 7 bases, with 17 bases between them. The CDR3 totals 14 residues. The CDR3 reads CASSSWAAPTEQYV. CDR3 DNA sequence: TGTGCCAGCAGTTCGTGGGCTGCTCCCACTGAGCAGTACGTC.

V and J are TRBV12-3 or TRBV12-4 and TRBJ1-5; D is ambiguous. This CDR3 contains 13 residues. Trimming took off 6 bases at V and 0 bases at J, with 6 bases between the two ends. DNA of the CDR3: TGTGCCAGCAGCCCGTTTAGCAATCAGCCCCAGCATTTT. Encoded protein: CASSPFSNQPQHF.

This chain uses TRBV20-1 with TRBJ1-1; D is undetermined. Germline V gives CDR1 DFQATT, CDR2 SNEGSKA (reference sequence). The V gene lost 2 bases and the J gene lost 1 base, with 8 bases spanning the gap. CDR3 length: 13 amino acids. The CDR3 DNA reads as TGCAGTGCTAGAACCAGCCCGAACACTGAAGCTTTCTTT. Residues: CSARTSPNTEAFF.

The chain links TRBV6-5 to TRBJ2-7, with a weak D call TRBD2 (6 bases). The CDR3 runs 15 residues. Trimming left V 6 bases short and J 2 bases short, with 17 bases between. CDR1 is MNHEY, CDR2 SVGAGI, per germline. The CDR3 coding sequence is TGTGCCAGCAGCTACGGGACTTCTACGACCTACGAGCAGTACTTC. Protein: CASSYGTSTTYEQYF.

V is TRBV29-1 and J is TRBJ1-5; D is undetermined. CDR3 size: 13 residues. Germline V gene sequence: CDR1 SQVTM, CDR2 ANQGSEA. Trimming took off 7 bases at V and 6 bases at J, with 16 bases between the two ends. In DNA, the CDR3 is TGCAGCGGCTCGGAGGGCGCGGGTCAGCCCCAGCATTTT. Translating it yields CSGSEGAGQPQHF.

The chain employs TRBV20-1 and TRBJ1-2, with a weak D call TRBD1 (5 bases). This CDR3 has 13 amino acids. V was cut by 5 bases and J by 6 bases, with 16 bases left in between. Germline V gene data show CDR1 as DFQATT and CDR2 as SNEGSKA (reference sequence). CDR3 residues: CSAGGGDGHGYTF. CDR3 nucleotides: TGCAGTGCTGGGGGTGGGGACGGGCATGGCTACACCTTC.

V usage is TRBV7-3 and J usage is TRBJ2-3; TRBD1 aligns across 9 bases. The CDR3 is 14 residues long. In germline, CDR1 is SGHTA, CDR2 FQGTGA. Unmatched junction bases numbered 9, after V lost 1 base and J lost 13 bases. DNA of the CDR3: TGTGCCAGCAGCTTAAATGGGGGACAGGGACAGAAGTATTTT. Encoded protein: CASSLNGGQGQKYF.

The genes are TRBV2 and TRBJ1-6; TRBD1 is a possible D gene (5 bases). V was trimmed by 2 bases and J by 7 bases, leaving 9 bases between them. Germline V lookup: CDR1 SNHLY, CDR2 FYNNEI. The CDR3 is 14 amino acids. The CDR3 spells CASSERGWNSPLHF. In DNA, the CDR3 is TGTGCCAGCAGTGAACGGGGGTGGAATTCACCCCTCCACTTT.

Here the CDR3 DNA reads TGCAGTGCCGAAGGACTAGCCGGGACTAGCACAGATACGCAGTATTTT. This sequence encodes CSAEGLAGTSTDTQYF. V gene TRBV20-1 combines with J gene TRBJ2-3, with 8 bases matching TRBD2. Germline V lookup: CDR1 DFQATT, CDR2 SNEGSKA (reference sequence). V lost 6 bases, J lost 0 bases, and 11 bases stayed unmatched. This CDR3 contains 16 residues.

The rearrangement uses TRBV2 and TRBJ2-5; no reliable D call. The CDR3 spans 15 residues. Looked up from germline, CDR1 is SNHLY and CDR2 is FYNNEI. The V end was cut by 10 bases, the J end by 3 bases, with 21 bases between. This chain's CDR3 is CATSTLAAREETQYF. DNA of the CDR3: TGTGCCACTTCGACCCTGGCGGCCCGGGAAGAGACCCAGTACTTC.

The chain has TRBV3-1 and TRBJ2-7; D remains ambiguous. V lost 2 bases to trimming and J lost 5 bases, with 16 bases between them. Germline lookup yields CDR1 LGHDT and CDR2 YNNKEL (reference sequence). CDR3 length equals 15 residues. CDR3 DNA sequence: TGTGCCAGCAGCCAAAACCCCCATGGATCCGACGAGCAGTACGTC. Amino acids: CASSQNPHGSDEQYV.